This is a list of T cell receptor beta chains from one sample in a study of cytomegalovirus exposure and HLA in healthy donors. Sequenced by immunoSEQ multiplex PCR; TCRdb stores in-frame clones only, minus some. Of over 120,000 clones listed, approximately 79% are singletons. The sequenced material came from PBMCs. These receptors were taken from a man aged 18-30 years in good health and CMV-seropositive. The conserved cysteine and the conserved F or W are not part of the CDR3 here.

ASSPNRDRGQGGYT,TRBV18,TRBJ1-2
ASSFDRYNSPLH,TRBV28,TRBJ1-6
ASSLGRDKYYGYT,TRBV7-9,TRBJ1-2
AIGQGPAYEQY,TRBV6-5,-
ASRSNRGDRRTEAF,TRBV7-8,TRBJ1-1
SVGQGKRDEQY,TRBV29-1,TRBJ2-7
ASSYSGREYGYT,TRBV6-5,TRBJ1-2
ASSAIRGPDYGYT,TRBV5-1,TRBJ1-2
ASSFVSRDRGYEQY,TRBV28,TRBJ2-7
ASSQSLWRGTPKGYEQY,TRBV23-1,TRBJ2-7
AITEGQLTLH,TRBV10-3,TRBJ1-6
ASSLGASVNIQY,TRBV5-1,TRBJ2-4
ASTPRETCPWWVQY,TRBV19,TRBJ2-7
ASSPSTFYEQY,TRBV4-3,-
ASSSVTGGANYGYT,TRBV6-6,TRBJ1-2
ASSVGLAEETQY,TRBV7-7,TRBJ2-5
ASSQGGTTRRDEQF,TRBV4-1,TRBJ2-1
ASEGNTIY,TRBV28,TRBJ1-3
SVDRVKDTQY,TRBV29-1,TRBJ2-3
SAGLVAGGVQETQY,TRBV29-1,TRBJ2-5
ASSLRLLYEQY,TRBV5-6,TRBJ2-7
ASSLAQGTSYEQY,TRBV7-2,TRBJ2-7
ASSPLAGGFSSGANVLT,TRBV18,TRBJ2-6
ASSTRTASTDTQY,TRBV9,TRBJ2-3
ASSQEGRGRSNEQF,TRBV4-1,TRBJ2-1
ASSGGGDYNEQF,TRBV5-1,TRBJ2-1
SWRITDTQY,TRBV20-1,TRBJ2-3
ASSMRGSGGGQPQH,TRBV19,TRBJ1-5
ASSQIAGVRTGELF,TRBV4-2,TRBJ2-2
ATGGPSSYEQY,TRBV27,TRBJ2-7
ASSSEKGVSYEQY,TRBV7-9,TRBJ2-7
ASSLRPWGGSSYEQY,TRBV7-8,TRBJ2-7
ASSLALGQGTYEQY,TRBV11-2,TRBJ2-7